Reported below is one T cell receptor (beta chain). These data belong to a study of T cell changes during pregnancy in multiple sclerosis. Germline-derived CDR1 and CDR2 are LNHNV and YYDKDF (reference sequence). Deletions cut 1 base from V and 4 bases from J, with 10 bases between. The CDR3 loop spans 14 amino acids. Libraries were prepared by immunoSEQ multiplex PCR; TCRdb keeps only in-frame clonotypes and omits some of them. The table shows tens of thousands of clones, with roughly nine tenths occurring only once. The sequences come from CD4+ T cells from peripheral blood mononuclear cells, collected in the third trimester of pregnancy. V is TRBV15 and J is TRBJ1-2; maybe TRBD1 (6 bases). The source of this sequence is a female donor in good health, enrolled as a control in a pregnancy study. CDR3 loop: CATSRGTDAYGYTF. As DNA, the CDR3 is TGTGCCACCAGCAGAGGGACAGACGCCTATGGCTACACCTTC.